A selection of T cell receptor beta chains follows, all from one sample in a study of molecular identifiers for immune sequencing clone quantification. Each CDR3 protein is one row after TCRdb ran MiXCR on the PCR reads. This table holds 35,000 or so distinct CDR3 sequences, 15% to 20% found once. Source material: naive CD8+ T cells from blood, with Jurkat cell RNA spiked in. All receptors derive from a human donor in good health. Some libraries in this study had Jurkat cell RNA spiked in. The CDR3 runs from the conserved cysteine through the conserved F or W. A D gene is named only where the DNA matches it firmly. Size is stated for part of the rows, as once, few or many counts, or as a class when the clone is expanded.

clone size	V gene	CDR3 length	D gene	J gene	CDR3 protein
many	TRBV29-1	18	.	TRBJ2-1	CSVEDDGGRFPSYNEQFF
.	TRBV27	16	.	TRBJ2-1	CASSPGGREVYNEQFF
many	TRBV7-9	16	.	TRBJ1-1	CASSRGTAFMNTEAFF
.	TRBV4-3	19	.	TRBJ2-3	CASSPHGLVGGGATDTRYF
few	TRBV7-9	12	.	TRBJ2-7	CASSEQGSEQYF
.	TRBV6-6	13	.	TRBJ2-3	CASSYGRGDTQYF
many	TRBV12-3/TRBV12-4	15	.	TRBJ1-6	CASSLGSSYNSPLHF
many	TRBV7-9	14	TRBD1	TRBJ2-1	CASSWLKGGGEQFF
many	TRBV2	14	TRBD2	TRBJ2-1	CASWSGNSYNEQFF
many	TRBV28	16	TRBD1	TRBJ1-2	CASSPGQGSLDYGYTF
many	TRBV12-3/TRBV12-4	13	.	TRBJ2-2	CASSFDGPGELFF
many	TRBV28	14	.	TRBJ1-3	CASSLGGSGNTIYF
many	TRBV29-1	16	.	TRBJ2-4	CSAALGAVRTKNIQYF
few	TRBV7-9	19	TRBD2	TRBJ2-3	CASSADVLLAGGPSDTQYF
.	TRBV15	15	.	TRBJ2-2	CATSSFGQNTGELFF
.	TRBV28	15	.	TRBJ2-1	CASSPEPPAAYEQFF
many	TRBV12-3/TRBV12-4	15	TRBD1	TRBJ2-5	CASSIQTARGETQYF
medium-sized	TRBV9	13	.	TRBJ2-7	CASSVGLDYEQYF
many	TRBV3-1	15	.	TRBJ2-1	CASSQSGTHSNEQFF
few	TRBV28	15	.	TRBJ2-7	CASSQVDSVAREQYF
many	TRBV20-1	15	.	TRBJ2-1	CSARDPRGSYNEQFF
many	TRBV7-9	16	.	TRBJ2-3	CASSSSRQTAQDTQYF
many	TRBV14	15	TRBD1	TRBJ2-7	CASSQGGTGIYEQYF
many	TRBV5-6	13	.	TRBJ2-3	CASSLASTDTQYF
many	TRBV7-9	13	.	TRBJ2-7	CASSPRTGYEQYF
.	TRBV28	11	.	TRBJ1-1	CASRIQAEAFF
few	TRBV29-1	13	TRBD1	TRBJ2-2	CSVGQENTGELFF
.	TRBV11-2	14	.	TRBJ1-4	CASSLWATNEKLFF
many	TRBV11-1	13	TRBD1	TRBJ2-7	CASSSDRGYEQYF
many	TRBV28	17	.	TRBJ2-5	CASSFWRRSLSEETQYF
many	TRBV5-1	12	.	TRBJ2-7	CASSPGKYEQYF
.	TRBV15	16	TRBD1	TRBJ1-3	CATSRDRTGSGNTIYF